These 25 T cell receptor beta chains came from one sample sequenced in a study of human CD8 memory T cell subsets. A UMI-labeled 5' RACE approach was the method that produced the TCR beta libraries. TCRdb re-called the 5' RACE reads and catalogs CDR3 proteins one per entry, DNA excluded. The listing records about 7,900 distinct CDR3 sequences. Sequencing was performed on CD8+ T cells from PBMCs. These receptors were taken from a human donor in good health.

The chain employs TRBV9 and TRBJ2-1; there is no DNA to check the TCRdb D call of TRBD1. This CDR3 contains 21 residues. Per the germline V gene, CDR1 is SGDLS and CDR2 is YYNGEE. This CDR3 is CASSVAGQGPPNLRAYNEQFF. Looking up the rest from reference TRBV9 and TRBJ2-1 gives the full variable domain: DSGVTQTPKHLITATGQRVTLRCSPRSGDLSVYWYQQSLDQGLQFLIQYYNGEERAKGNILERFSAQQFPDLHSELNLSSLELGDSALYFCASSVAGQGPPNLRAYNEQFFGPGTRLTVL.

V gene TRBV7-9 combines with J gene TRBJ2-1; TCRdb names TRBD1, which stays unverified in the absence of DNA. Germline-derived CDR1 and CDR2 are SEHNR and FQNEAQ (reference sequence). CDR3 length equals 17 residues. CDR3: CASSSSNGTPEDNEQFF.

This CDR3 reads CASSSGGWSNQPQHF. The rearrangement joins TRBV28 to TRBJ1-5; lacking DNA, the TRBD1 call made by TCRdb goes unchecked. This CDR3 is 15 amino acids long. Germline loops: CDR1 MDHEN, CDR2 SYDVKM.

The chain links TRBV10-2 to TRBJ1-6. Germline V gives CDR1 WSHSY, CDR2 SAAADI. The length of the CDR3 is 15 residues. The CDR3: CASSVDRPYNSPLHF.

The chain has TRBV20-1 and TRBJ2-7; lacking DNA, the TRBD2 call made by TCRdb goes unchecked. Germline V lookup: CDR1 DFQATT, CDR2 SNEGSKA (reference sequence). There are 12 residues in the CDR3. CDR3 sequence reads: CSARAGGYEQYF.

This clonotype is identified as medium-sized from frequency. The chain employs TRBV5-1 and TRBJ2-2; TCRdb designates TRBD2, a call that cannot be tested without DNA. CDR3 length equals 17 residues. The V gene's germline CDR1 is SGHRS and CDR2 YFSETQ. CDR3 amino acids: CASSWTTSGATTGELFF.

The chain employs TRBV14 and TRBJ2-1; TCRdb's assignment of TRBD1 cannot be checked, as there is no DNA. Germline V gene data show CDR1 as SGHDN and CDR2 as FVKESK. The CDR3 spans 15 residues. CDR3 region: CASSLRQFSYNEQFF.

This chain joins TRBV6-5 and TRBJ2-1. Germline CDR1 reads MNHEY; CDR2 reads SVGAGI. CDR3 length equals 13 residues. CDR3 amino acids: CASSYSAYNEQFF.

The chain recombines TRBV11-2 with TRBJ2-7; the D call of TRBD1 rests on TCRdb alone, since no DNA is present to check it. Germline V gene data show CDR1 as SGHAT and CDR2 as FQNNGV. The CDR3 consists of 14 residues. The CDR3 loop reads CASSLGLGSYEQYF.

The rearrangement joins TRBV28 to TRBJ2-1. Looked up from germline, CDR1 is MDHEN and CDR2 is SYDVKM. The CDR3 totals 12 residues. CDR3 sequence: CASSPSINEQFF.

The chain uses TRBV5-1 and TRBJ2-7; TCRdb reports TRBD1, a call that lacks DNA to check it against. The CDR3 has 13 residues. CDR1 and CDR2 from the germline V gene are SGHRS and YFSETQ. CDR3 residues: CASSYQQGGEQYF.

The genes are TRBV7-6 and TRBJ2-2; TCRdb names TRBD2, which stays unverified in the absence of DNA. The CDR3 sequence is 17 residues long. CDR1 is SGHVS and CDR2 is FNYEAQ in the germline V gene. This chain's CDR3 is CASSLALAGRNTGELFF.

The CDR3 is CSVSMGTNEQFF. The chain couples TRBV29-1 to TRBJ2-1. Per the germline V gene, CDR1 is SQVTM and CDR2 is ANQGSEA. This CDR3 is built from 12 residues.

This chain connects TRBV5-1 to TRBJ1-5; with no DNA, the TCRdb D assignment of TRBD1 cannot be verified. The length of the CDR3 is 14 residues. Germline V CDR1 and CDR2: SGHRS, YFSETQ. CDR3 protein: CASSLAGGDQPQHF.

The genes are TRBV21-1 and TRBJ2-4; the TCRdb D gene call, TRBD1, has no DNA to confirm it. TRBV21-1 constitutes a pseudogene. The length of the CDR3 is 16 residues. This chain's CDR3 is CASSFTGQGDKNIQYF.

This CDR3 reads CSVWSANTGELFF. The chain recombines TRBV29-1 with TRBJ2-2. The germline V gene has CDR1 SQVTM and CDR2 ANQGSEA. There are 13 residues in the CDR3.

CDR3 region: CASGDFTYEQYF. The rearrangement joins TRBV5-4 to TRBJ2-7. The CDR3 contains 12 residues. Germline V gene data show CDR1 as SGHNT and CDR2 as YYREEE (reference sequence).

This sequence joins TRBV13 and TRBJ2-7; TCRdb lists TRBD2, though no DNA is available to test this call. The CDR3 totals 17 residues. Germline V gene sequence: CDR1 PRHDT, CDR2 FYEKMQ (reference sequence). CDR3 region: CASSTVVGTSGTYEQYF.

The rearrangement links TRBV2 to TRBJ1-2. Looked up from germline, CDR1 is SNHLY and CDR2 is FYNNEI. The CDR3 sequence is 11 residues long. The CDR3 is CASSGPPPYTF.

The J gene is TRBJ2-3, the V gene TRBV5-1; the D call of TRBD1 rests on TCRdb alone, since no DNA is present to check it. The CDR3 is made up of 14 amino acids. CDR1 SGHRS and CDR2 YFSETQ come from the germline V gene. This CDR3 reads CASSSQAFTDTQYF.

This chain joins TRBV6-1 and TRBJ2-7; TCRdb names TRBD1, which stays unverified in the absence of DNA. CDR3 length: 12 residues. Germline values: CDR1 MNHNS, CDR2 SASEGT. Here the CDR3 reads CATGQGTYEQYF.

This CDR3 is CASSSAGLEWGAFTDTQYF. This chain links TRBV12-3 or TRBV12-4 with TRBJ2-3; TCRdb's D gene call, TRBD1, goes unchecked for lack of DNA. The CDR3 loop spans 19 amino acids.

J is TRBJ2-1 and V is TRBV2. The CDR3 length is 14 residues. Germline V gene sequence: CDR1 SNHLY, CDR2 FYNNEI. The CDR3 sequence is CASSDFGSYNEQFF.

V gene TRBV7-9 combines with J gene TRBJ2-5. This CDR3 spans 14 amino acids. Germline V gene sequence: CDR1 SEHNR, CDR2 FQNEAQ (reference sequence). CDR3 residues: CASSVNWVEETQYF.

This sequence joins TRBV2 and TRBJ2-1; the D call from TCRdb, TRBD2, cannot be confirmed without DNA. Germline values: CDR1 SNHLY, CDR2 FYNNEI. CDR3 length equals 13 residues. The CDR3 sequence is CATGLAMDNEQFF.